The 31 T cell receptor beta chains presented below share a single source sample, sequenced in a study of T cell repertoires and Cas9 in healthy adults. TCRdb's table, derived via immunoSEQ multiplex PCR, lists solely in-frame clones and lacks some. The sample has more than 20,000 clones, about 92% seen once. Sequencing input: CD4+ effector T cells (CD127+, CD25-, CD137-, CD154-) from PBMCs; culture status not recorded. The receptor set was obtained from a human donor in good health.

The chain joins TRBV5-1 to TRBJ2-1; TRBD1 is a possible D gene (5 bases). The length of the CDR3 is 17 residues. V shed 4 bases and J shed 0 bases, with 17 bases lying between them. Germline CDR1 reads SGHRS; CDR2 reads YFSETQ. In nucleotides, the CDR3 is TGCGCCAGCAGCCCCTCAAGGGGCCCGAGCTCCTACAATGAGCAGTTCTTC. This codes for CASSPSRGPSSYNEQFF.

The chain uses TRBV5-1 and TRBJ2-1, with D perhaps matching TRBD1 (6 bases). Looked up from germline, CDR1 is SGHRS and CDR2 is YFSETQ. Trimming stripped 2 bases from V and 2 bases from J, with 17 bases between. The CDR3 is 17 amino acids. The CDR3 DNA follows: TGCGCCAGCAGCTTCCGACAGGCTTCGGTTACCTACAATGAGCAGTTCTTC. It yields the protein CASSFRQASVTYNEQFF.

The V gene is TRBV5-1, the J gene TRBJ1-1; D unclear. Germline V gene data show CDR1 as SGHRS and CDR2 as YFSETQ. The CDR3 is 13 amino acids. Between the trimmed V and J ends, which lost 0 bases and 4 bases, there was a span of 7 bases. As DNA, the CDR3 is TGCGCCAGCAGCTTGGGCCCCACCACTGAAGCTTTCTTT. Translation: CASSLGPTTEAFF. The full variable domain, in which reference TRBV5-1 and TRBJ1-1 provide the parts outside the CDR3, is KAGVTQTPRYLIKTRGQQVTLSCSPISGHRSVSWYQQTPGQGLQFLFEYFSETQRNKGNFPGRFSGRQFSNSRSEMNVSTLELGDSALYLCASSLGPTTEAFFGQGTRLTVV.

This chain links TRBV11-2 with TRBJ1-1; possible D gene TRBD1, 5 bases. The germline V gene has CDR1 SGHAT and CDR2 FQNNGV. The CDR3 has 15 residues. The ends were cut back, 1 base at V and 0 bases at J, with 9 bases in the middle. This CDR3 reads CASSLGRALNTEAFF. CDR3 sequence (DNA): TGTGCCAGCAGCTTAGGCAGGGCCCTGAACACTGAAGCTTTCTTT.

This clone occurred once. The V call is TRBV5-6, the J call TRBJ2-7; 7 nucleotides match TRBD2. The CDR3 length is 13 residues. Germline trimming cut 2 bases from V and 7 bases from J; bases unmatched to any gene: 6. CDR1 and CDR2 from the germline V gene are SGHDT and YYEEEE. CDR3 DNA sequence: TGTGCCAGCAGCTTAGCGGGGCGGGAGGAGCAGTACTTC. It specifies CASSLAGREEQYF.

The chain has TRBV5-8 and TRBJ2-7; either TRBD1 or TRBD2 may fit D (5 bases each). Trimming stripped 2 bases from V and 8 bases from J, with 23 bases between. Per the germline V gene, CDR1 is SGHTS and CDR2 is YDEGEE. The CDR3 length is 16 residues. The CDR3 protein is CASSFDRDPYLLKQYF. In DNA, the CDR3 is TGTGCCAGCAGCTTCGACCGGGACCCCTACCTGCTGAAGCAGTACTTC.

The rearrangement uses TRBV4-1 and TRBJ2-7; no definite D call. V gave up 4 bases and J gave up 2 bases, with 15 bases separating them. The CDR3 covers 15 residues. Germline loops: CDR1 MGHRA, CDR2 YSYEKL. CDR3 nucleotide sequence: TGCGCCAGCAGCCCAGTAGGCCGACGCCCCTACGAGCAGTACTTC. Translating it yields CASSPVGRRPYEQYF.

This clone was detected a few times. The chain is built from TRBV7-5 and TRBJ2-7. TRBV7-5 is flagged as a pseudogene. The CDR3 consists of 16 residues. The CDR3 DNA reads as TGTGTCAGAAGCTTCAGAATACCCCACTGGGCCTACGAGCAGTACTTC. This sequence encodes CVRSFRIPHWAYEQYF.

The chain recombines TRBV11-3 with TRBJ2-2, with D unresolved. Germline V gene data show CDR1 as SGHNT and CDR2 as YENEEA. CDR3 length: 14 residues. V was cut by 1 base and J by 2 bases, with 5 bases left in between. As DNA, the CDR3 is TGTGCCAGCAGCTTAGCGGTCAACACCGGGGAGCTGTTTTTT. Protein product: CASSLAVNTGELFF.

J is TRBJ2-7 and V is TRBV6-5; the D gene could be TRBD1 or TRBD2 (5 bases each). The CDR3 covers 15 residues. Germline lookup yields CDR1 MNHEY and CDR2 SVGAGI. The V end lost 5 bases, the J end lost 2 bases, and 16 bases lay between the germline ends. This CDR3 reads CASSKIWDATYEQYF. CDR3 coding DNA: TGTGCCAGCAGTAAAATCTGGGACGCCACCTACGAGCAGTACTTC.

V usage is TRBV13 and J usage is TRBJ1-2; possibly TRBD1 for D (5 bases). Germline CDR1 and CDR2: PRHDT and FYEKMQ (reference sequence). Between the trimmed V and J ends, which lost 7 bases and 12 bases, there was a span of 21 bases. This CDR3 has 13 amino acids. The CDR3 DNA sequence: TGTGCCAGCACCCACTTAGTGAGGGGAGGACACACCTTC. Its protein product is CASTHLVRGGHTF. The full variable domain, its missing parts supplied by reference TRBV13 and TRBJ1-2, is AAGVIQSPRHLIKEKRETATLKCYPIPRHDTVYWYQQGPGQDPQFLISFYEKMQSDKGSIPDRFSAQQFSDYHSELNMSSLELGDSALYFCASTHLVRGGHTFGSGTRLTVV.

The rearrangement joins TRBV7-9 to TRBJ2-1; 9 bases line up with TRBD1. V gave up 1 base and J gave up 9 bases; unmatched junction bases: 10. Per germline, CDR1 SEHNR and CDR2 FQNEAQ (reference sequence). The CDR3 length is 16 residues. CDR3 protein: CASSLGSWTGAFEQFF. CDR3 in DNA: TGTGCCAGCAGCTTAGGGTCGTGGACAGGGGCTTTTGAGCAGTTCTTC. The variable domain in full, with the rest retrieved from reference TRBV7-9 and TRBJ2-1, is DTGVSQNPRHKITKRGQNVTFRCDPISEHNRLYWYRQTLGQGPEFLTYFQNEAQLEKSRLLSDRFSAERPKGSFSTLEIQRTEQGDSAMYLCASSLGSWTGAFEQFFGPGTRLTVL.

The chain has TRBV30 and TRBJ1-4; tentative D call: TRBD1 (5 bases). The CDR3 loop spans 14 amino acids. V was clipped by 1 base and J by 0 bases, with 6 bases between them. Germline V gives CDR1 GTSNPN, CDR2 SVGIG (reference sequence). DNA of the CDR3: TGTGCCTGGAGTGAAGGGGCAACTAATGAAAAACTGTTTTTT. It translates to CAWSEGATNEKLFF.

J is TRBJ2-2 and V is TRBV19; D may match TRBD1 or TRBD2 (5 bases each). CDR1 and CDR2 from the germline V gene are LNHDA and SQIVND (reference sequence). V was cut by 0 bases and J by 8 bases, with 10 bases left in between. This CDR3 is built from 14 residues. CDR3 DNA sequence: TGTGCCAGTAGTATAGATGGGGGAAGGGGGGAGCTGTTTTTT. This sequence encodes CASSIDGGRGELFF.

This clone was recorded only once. The V and J genes are TRBV6-1 and TRBJ1-5; 7 nucleotides match TRBD1. J was trimmed by 0 bases and V by 6 bases; bases with no gene match: 5. The CDR3 runs 15 residues. Germline CDR1 and CDR2: MNHNS and SASEGT. CDR3 sequence reads: CASRNTGDSNQPQHF. As DNA, the CDR3 is TGTGCCAGCAGAAATACAGGGGATAGCAATCAGCCCCAGCATTTT.

This chain uses TRBV7-9 with TRBJ2-7, with D perhaps being TRBD1 or TRBD2 (5 bases each). The CDR3 consists of 14 residues. Trimming pared 0 bases from V and 2 bases from J, leaving 8 bases between. Germline V gives CDR1 SEHNR, CDR2 FQNEAQ (reference sequence). CDR3 amino acids: CASSLAGDPYEQYF. CDR3 sequence (DNA): TGTGCCAGCAGCTTAGCGGGGGATCCCTACGAGCAGTACTTC.

This chain joins TRBV7-2 and TRBJ2-1; 11 bases line up with TRBD2. Per germline, CDR1 SGHTA and CDR2 FQGNSA. The CDR3 sequence is 15 residues long. The trim removed 5 bases at V and 8 bases at J, leaving 8 bases unmatched. CDR3 region: CASSVLAGGTYEQFF. CDR3 sequence (DNA): TGTGCCAGCAGCGTCCTAGCGGGGGGAACTTATGAGCAGTTCTTC. The full variable domain, rest sourced from reference TRBV7-2 and TRBJ2-1, is GAGVSQSPSNKVTEKGKDVELRCDPISGHTALYWYRQSLGQGLEFLIYFQGNSAPDKSGLPSDRFSAERTGGSVSTLTIQRTQQEDSAVYLCASSVLAGGTYEQFFGPGTRLTVL.

The J gene is TRBJ1-2, the V gene TRBV4-1, with D unclear. Germline CDR1 and CDR2: MGHRA and YSYEKL. Trimming shortened V by 1 base and J by 2 bases, and 17 bases separated the two germline ends. The CDR3 loop spans 17 amino acids. Here the CDR3 DNA reads TGCGCCAGCAGCCAAGGACCCTTCGAGAGGTCCAACTATGGCTACACCTTC. Its translation is CASSQGPFERSNYGYTF.

The CDR3 DNA is TGTGCCAGCAGCAGCAGACCGGGACAGAAAGTTGAAGCTTTCTTT. This encodes CASSSRPGQKVEAFF. The rearrangement joins TRBV7-8 to TRBJ1-1, with TRBD1 matching over 7 bases. The CDR3 extends over 15 amino acids. Germline CDR1 and CDR2: SGHVS and FQNEAQ. The trim removed 5 bases at V and 7 bases at J, leaving 13 bases unmatched. Full variable domain (outside the CDR3, taken from reference TRBV7-8 and TRBJ1-1): GAGVSQSPRYKVAKRGQDVALRCDPISGHVSLFWYQQALGQGPEFLTYFQNEAQLDKSGLPSDRFFAERPEGSVSTLKIQRTQQEDSAVYLCASSSRPGQKVEAFFGQGTRLTVV.

This chain links TRBV23-1 with TRBJ1-1; D perhaps matches TRBD1 (6 bases). TRBV23-1 counts as an open reading frame of uncertain function. This CDR3 region has 10 residues. Trimming pared 8 bases from V and 8 bases from J, leaving 9 bases between. CDR3 DNA: TGCGCCAGCTCAGGGGCAGAAGCTTTCTTT. It specifies CASSGAEAFF.

The genes are TRBV14 and TRBJ1-1; maybe TRBD1 (5 bases). Deletions cut 4 bases from V and 5 bases from J, with 11 bases between. In germline, CDR1 is SGHDN, CDR2 FVKESK. The CDR3 loop spans 13 amino acids. For the CDR3, the DNA is TGTGCCAGCAGCCGCTCGAGGGGTACTGAAGCTTTCTTT. Its translation is CASSRSRGTEAFF.

This chain uses TRBV9 with TRBJ2-5; weak D call: TRBD1 (5 bases). Germline V gene data show CDR1 as SGDLS and CDR2 as YYNGEE. With 3 bases removed from V and 2 bases from J, the gap between germline ends came to 11 bases. This CDR3 comprises 14 residues. For the CDR3, the DNA is TGTGCCAGCAGCGGCGACAGTTTGCAAGAGACCCAGTACTTC. It translates to CASSGDSLQETQYF.

The rearrangement joins TRBV6-1 to TRBJ1-1; no clear D. The CDR3 extends over 13 amino acids. The germline V gene encodes CDR1 MNHNS and CDR2 SASEGT. V was pared by 7 bases and J by 4 bases, with 13 bases between. Here the CDR3 reads CASTSIMGTEAFF. The CDR3 DNA sequence: TGTGCCAGCACTTCTATAATGGGCACTGAAGCTTTCTTT.

The DNA of the CDR3 is TGTGCCAGCAGCCTCCGGACAGACGATGAAGCTTTCTTT. Amino acid sequence: CASSLRTDDEAFF. The J gene is TRBJ1-1, the V gene TRBV5-6; TRBD1 might be the D (6 bases). Trimming shortened V by 4 bases and J by 7 bases, and 14 bases separated the two germline ends. This CDR3 comprises 13 residues. Germline V lookup: CDR1 SGHDT, CDR2 YYEEEE.

This chain joins TRBV5-1 and TRBJ2-3; D call uncertain. Germline-derived CDR1 and CDR2 are SGHRS and YFSETQ. The CDR3 loop spans 11 amino acids. V was clipped by 5 bases and J by 3 bases, with 4 bases between them. CDR3: CASRLTDTQYF. The CDR3, as DNA: TGCGCCAGCAGACTAACAGATACGCAGTATTTT.

Only one count was recorded for this clone. CDR3 in amino acids: CASGSGGGARETQYF. CDR3 nucleotide sequence: TGTGCCAGCGGTTCCGGCGGGGGGGCTCGGGAGACCCAGTACTTC. V is TRBV6-6 and J is TRBJ2-5; the match to TRBD2 covers 9 bases. Germline CDR1 and CDR2: MNHNY and SVGAGI (reference sequence). This CDR3 region has 15 residues. Trimming took 8 bases from V and 5 from J; bases not matched to a gene: 12.

This clone came up a few times. The genes are TRBV10-3 and TRBJ1-6; D is unresolved. Germline V gives CDR1 ENHRY, CDR2 SYGVKD. The CDR3 has 13 amino acids. V lost 3 bases, J lost 8 bases, and 8 bases lay in between. CDR3 nucleotide sequence: TGTGCCATCAGTGAACGGTTGGATTCACCCCTCCACTTT. As protein: CAISERLDSPLHF.

Concerning this clone itself: The sample has other DNA sequences that encode this CDR3 too. The chain joins TRBV28 to TRBJ1-1, with 9 bases that match TRBD1. The germline gives CDR1 MDHEN, CDR2 SYDVKM. V gave up 5 bases and J gave up 2 bases; unmatched junction bases: 6. CDR3 length: 15 residues. The CDR3 sequence is CASSPLGQGNTEAFF. CDR3 DNA sequence: TGTGCCAGCAGTCCGTTGGGACAGGGAAACACTGAAGCTTTCTTT.

The chain is built from TRBV11-2 and TRBJ2-1, with D possibly TRBD1 on 6 matching bases. Germline lookup yields CDR1 SGHAT and CDR2 FQNNGV. The V gene lost 5 bases and the J gene lost 5 bases, with 25 bases spanning the gap. The CDR3 length is 18 residues. CDR3 DNA: TGTGCCAGCAGCGTCAATCCCCCCCCCGGAGACAGGAACAATGAGCAGTTCTTC. This codes for CASSVNPPPGDRNNEQFF.

This chain joins TRBV30 and TRBJ2-5; unclear D gene. Trimming pared 0 bases from V and 3 bases from J, leaving 8 bases between. Germline values: CDR1 GTSNPN, CDR2 SVGIG (reference sequence). This CDR3 is built from 13 residues. The CDR3: CAWSVRTKETQYF. The DNA of the CDR3 is TGTGCCTGGAGTGTTAGAACTAAAGAGACCCAGTACTTC.

The V call is TRBV28, the J call TRBJ2-3; either TRBD1 or TRBD2 may fit D (6 bases each). Trimming stripped 7 bases from V and 6 bases from J, with 23 bases between. Germline V gene sequence: CDR1 MDHEN, CDR2 SYDVKM. The CDR3 has 16 residues. The CDR3 DNA reads as TGTGCCAGCAAGGAGGGGGGCGCCAGGGGTTGGGATACGCAGTATTTT. Translation gives CASKEGGARGWDTQYF.